These 6 T cell receptor beta chains share one sample of origin, sequenced in a study of OX40 agonist ivuxolimab in advanced cancers. Assay used: immunoSEQ multiplex PCR; TCRdb lists only in-frame clones, some missing. The sample records 46,000 or so clones, approximately 86% being singletons. Here the sequenced sample was CD4+ or CD8+ T cells sorted from blood, taken in a trial of the OX40 agonist ivuxolimab. These receptors were taken from an adult with an advanced solid tumor such as melanoma, head and neck, liver or kidney cancer.

This clone was observed a single time. CDR3 DNA sequence: TGTGCCAGCAGCACGACCGGACAGGGGTCGGAGCAGTACTTC. Translation: CASSTTGQGSEQYF. The V and J genes are TRBV5-4 and TRBJ2-7; 9 bases agree with TRBD1. The V gene's germline CDR1 is SGHNT and CDR2 YYREEE (reference sequence). V shed 4 bases and J 7 bases; nucleotides not matched to a gene: 9. The CDR3 loop spans 14 amino acids.

The chain employs TRBV7-9 and TRBJ2-2; perhaps TRBD2 as D (7 bases). The CDR3 runs to 16 residues. The germline V and J ends were trimmed by 4 bases and 5 bases, with 17 bases remaining between them. Germline values: CDR1 SEHNR, CDR2 FQNEAQ (reference sequence). The CDR3 bases are TGTGCCAGCAGCTCAAGGCTCGGGGGGCTTACCGGGGAGCTGTTTTTT. This translates into CASSSRLGGLTGELFF.

This chain uses TRBV27 with TRBJ1-6; D is undetermined. The CDR3 has 15 residues. V was pared by 5 bases and J by 0 bases, with 8 bases between. From germline, CDR1 is MNHEY and CDR2 SMNVEV (reference sequence). The CDR3 DNA reads TGTGCCAGCAGTAGGATGAGCTCCTATAATTCACCCCTCCACTTT. Protein sequence: CASSRMSSYNSPLHF.

This clone came up once. As DNA, the CDR3 is TGTGCCAGCAGTGAATTTACCCACGTGGACACTGAAGCTTTCTTT. It codes for CASSEFTHVDTEAFF. The J gene is TRBJ1-1, the V gene TRBV6-1; D not resolved. Trimming removed 2 bases from V and 3 bases from J, with 13 bases in between. Germline V gene lookup returns CDR1 MNHNS and CDR2 SASEGT. There are 15 residues in the CDR3.

This chain connects TRBV5-6 to TRBJ2-3; D ambiguous. V was clipped by 4 bases and J by 3 bases, with 6 bases between them. Germline V gene lookup returns CDR1 SGHDT and CDR2 YYEEEE. There are 12 residues in the CDR3. The CDR3 spells CASSPGTDTQYF. The CDR3, as DNA: TGTGCCAGCAGCCCGGGTACAGATACGCAGTATTTT.

V gene TRBV11-3 combines with J gene TRBJ2-1; 10 nucleotides match TRBD1. The ends lost 5 bases at V and 8 bases at J; junction bases unmatched: 6. CDR3 length: 14 amino acids. The germline V gene encodes CDR1 SGHNT and CDR2 YENEEA. The CDR3: CASSVGTGVDEQFF. The CDR3 DNA follows: TGTGCCAGCAGCGTAGGGACAGGGGTCGATGAGCAGTTCTTC.